This T cell receptor beta chain was sequenced in a study of blood T cell repertoires in COVID-19. Background on the study: Spain, Italy and the United States supplied samples that represented acute and convalescent COVID-19. PBMCs, B-cell-depleted T cells, or T cells were the source of the cDNA or gDNA that made up the material.

Generated by immunoSEQ multiplex PCR, the TCRdb table keeps only in-frame clones and is missing some. This table has 95,000 to 150,000 clones, 84% appearing once. Recruits, aged about 18 to 100 years, lived in 24 US areas. All recovered Cohort 3 donors got two negative PCRs, got clearance, or saw symptom resolution. This clone showed up just a few times. Trimming took 1 base from V and 2 from J, leaving 9 bases between them. The CDR3 runs to 15 residues. Germline V lookup: CDR1 SNHLY, CDR2 FYNNEI. The V and J genes are TRBV2 and TRBJ2-1; possibly TRBD1 for D (6 bases). This clonotype originated in a woman aged 25 to 39 who had recovered from COVID-19. The sequenced sample consisted of PBMCs or T cells enriched from blood (not recorded which). The CDR3 spells CASSEEGDPYNEQFF. In nucleotides, the CDR3 is TGTGCCAGCAGTGAAGAGGGGGACCCCTACAATGAGCAGTTCTTC.